This is a list of T cell receptor beta chains from one sample in a study of response to subunit inactivated influenza vaccine. One entry per CDR3 protein results from TCRdb running MiXCR on the RT-PCR reads. The repertoire has 650,000 or so distinct CDR3 sequences, 13% to 15% of them found once; the top ten carry 7.6%. The source material was PBMCs from blood, sampled 14 to 15 days before vaccination. All receptors derive from a man aged 50 to 60 who received an inactivated influenza vaccine. Each CDR3 is given with its conserved first and last residue. The D gene is left open where the match is weak. Size is omitted from some rows. Given values are once, few, many or a class for expanded clones.

D,V,J,size,CDR3,DNA
TRBD1,TRBV20-1,TRBJ1-2,few,CSATDRNYGYTF,TGCAGTGCTACGGACAGGAACTATGGCTACACCTTC
TRBD1,TRBV12-3/TRBV12-4,TRBJ2-1,NA,CASSRTGYSYEQFF,TGTGCCAGCAGCCGGACAGGGTACTCGTATGAGCAGTTCTTC
TRBD1,TRBV4-1,TRBJ2-7,NA,CASSTPGTGTYEQYF,TGCGCCAGCAGCACCCCCGGGACAGGGACCTACGAGCAGTACTTC
TRBD2,TRBV7-2,TRBJ2-2,few,CASSYPVASGTGELFF,TGTGCCAGCAGCTACCCCGTGGCTAGCGGCACCGGGGAGCTGTTTTTT
NA,TRBV27,TRBJ2-1,NA,CASSLSNARGEQFF,TGTGCCAGCAGTTTATCTAACGCGCGGGGTGAGCAGTTCTTC
TRBD1,TRBV20-1,TRBJ2-1,few,CSATPGQWTNEQFF,TGCAGTGCTACTCCGGGACAGTGGACGAATGAGCAGTTCTTC
TRBD1,TRBV5-1,TRBJ2-4,few,CASSFSGEPGTGNIQYF,TGCGCCAGCAGCTTTAGCGGAGAACCCGGGACAGGCAACATTCAGTACTTC
TRBD1,TRBV3-1,TRBJ1-5,few,CASSQDYGGGARVPQHF,TGTGCCAGCAGCCAAGATTACGGAGGGGGCGCGAGGGTGCCCCAGCATTTT
TRBD1,TRBV9,TRBJ2-5,NA,CASSKGQGHQETQYF,TGTGCCAGCAGCAAGGGACAGGGACATCAAGAGACCCAGTACTTC
TRBD2,TRBV2,TRBJ2-1,few,CASSVLAGLSANEQFF,TGTGCCAGCAGTGTGCTAGCGGGCCTTAGCGCAAATGAGCAGTTCTTC
NA,TRBV5-1,TRBJ1-1,many,CASSLSENTEAFF,TGTGCCAGCAGTTTATCCGAGAACACTGAAGCTTTCTTT
TRBD1,TRBV6-2/TRBV6-3,TRBJ2-6,few,CASSSFPGQGAGANVLTF,TGTGCCAGCAGTTCGTTTCCGGGACAGGGGGCTGGGGCCAACGTCCTGACTTTC
NA,TRBV7-2,TRBJ1-1,NA,CASSLEGGSKAFF,TGTGCCAGCAGCTTAGAGGGGGGCTCGAAAGCTTTCTTT
TRBD1,TRBV20-1,TRBJ1-2,few,CSASRQGVVNGYTF,TGCAGTGCTAGCCGACAGGGGGTTGTAAATGGCTACACCTTC
NA,TRBV10-1,TRBJ2-7,few,CATGTPVGEQYF,TGCGCCACCGGGACCCCCGTTGGTGAGCAGTACTTC
NA,TRBV7-9,TRBJ2-3,many,CASSRTRGVMGTDTQYF,TGTGCCAGCAGCCGGACACGGGGCGTAATGGGTACAGATACGCAGTATTTT